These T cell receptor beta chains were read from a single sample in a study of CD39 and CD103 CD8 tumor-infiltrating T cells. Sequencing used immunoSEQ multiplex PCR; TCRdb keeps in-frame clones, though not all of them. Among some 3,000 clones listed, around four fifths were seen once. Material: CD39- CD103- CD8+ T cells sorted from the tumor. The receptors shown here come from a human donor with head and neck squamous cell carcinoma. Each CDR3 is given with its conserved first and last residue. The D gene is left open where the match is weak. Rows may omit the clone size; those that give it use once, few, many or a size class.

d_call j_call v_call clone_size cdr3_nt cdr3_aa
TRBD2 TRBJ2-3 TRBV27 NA TGTGCCAGCAGTTTAATAGCGGGGGGCGCAGATACGCAGTATTTT CASSLIAGGADTQYF
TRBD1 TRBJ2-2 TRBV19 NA TGTGCCAGTAGTCCGCGCAGCGGACAGGGGGCAGCCGGGGAGCTGTTTTTT CASSPRSGQGAAGELFF
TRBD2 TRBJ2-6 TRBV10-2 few TGCGCCAGCAGTGAGTTAGTAGCGGGGGATTTGTCTGGGGCCAACGTCCTGACTTTC CASSELVAGDLSGANVLTF
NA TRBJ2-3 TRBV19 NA TGTGCCAGTAGTCCCCGACAGACGGTTAGCACAGATACGCAGTATTTT CASSPRQTVSTDTQYF
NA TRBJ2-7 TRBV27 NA TGTGCCAGCAGTCCTGCGGAGGGGGGGTCACGCTCCTACGAGCAGTACTTC CASSPAEGGSRSYEQYF
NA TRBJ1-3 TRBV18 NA TGTGCCAGCTCACCAGCGGTCCTTGGAGGAAACACCATATATTTT CASSPAVLGGNTIYF
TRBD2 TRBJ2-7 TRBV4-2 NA TGTGCCAGCAGCCAAGAACCCTCTAAGACTAGCGGGGTTTACGAGCAGTACTTC CASSQEPSKTSGVYEQYF
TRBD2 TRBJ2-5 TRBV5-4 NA TGTGCCAGCAGCCCGGGACTAGCGGGGGGGCCTCGGGAGACCCAGTACTTC CASSPGLAGGPRETQYF
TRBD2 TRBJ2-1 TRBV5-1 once TGCGCCAGCAGCTTGGTCGGGACTAGCGGGGGGGGTTACAATGAGCAGTTCTTC CASSLVGTSGGGYNEQFF
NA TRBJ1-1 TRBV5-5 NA TGTGCCAGCAGCTTTGAAAGGGGGGGCACTGAAGCTTTCTTT CASSFERGGTEAFF
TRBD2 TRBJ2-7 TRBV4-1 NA TGCGCCAGCAGCCAATATCCCCAGCCCGAGAGCGGGGAACCCTACGAGCAGTACTTC CASSQYPQPESGEPYEQYF
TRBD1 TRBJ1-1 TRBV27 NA TGTGCCAGCAGTGTCCTTGACAGGGTGGCCACTGAAGCTTTCTTT CASSVLDRVATEAFF
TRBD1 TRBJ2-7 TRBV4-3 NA TGCGCCAGCAGCCAAATGACAGGGTGGGACTACGAGCAGTACTTC CASSQMTGWDYEQYF
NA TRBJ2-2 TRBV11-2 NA TGTGCCAGCAGCTTAGGGCGCCCTAGCCCCCGAACCGGGGAGCTGTTTTTT CASSLGRPSPRTGELFF
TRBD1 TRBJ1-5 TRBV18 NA TGTGCCAGCTCACCCGAACAGGGGGCGGTTCAGCCCCAGCATTTT CASSPEQGAVQPQHF
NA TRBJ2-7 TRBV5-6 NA TGTGCCAGCAGCTTGGGGGCCCAGGGTATTTTCTCCTACGAGCAGTACTTC CASSLGAQGIFSYEQYF
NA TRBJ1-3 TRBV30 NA TGTGCCTGGGGGCAGGGGAAGGGAAACACCATATATTTT CAWGQGKGNTIYF
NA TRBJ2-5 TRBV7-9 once TGTGCCAGCAGCTCTAAGACAGCAGATCAAGAGACCCAGTACTTC CASSSKTADQETQYF
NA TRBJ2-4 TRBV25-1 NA TGTGCCAGCAGCGAGGGGGGGATGGGGTTCCAAAACATTCAGTACTTC CASSEGGMGFQNIQYF
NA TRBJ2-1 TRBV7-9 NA TGTGCCAGCAGCTCTTACAGGGCGAATGAGCAGTTCTTC CASSSYRANEQFF
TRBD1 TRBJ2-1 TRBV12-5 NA TGTGCTAGTGGTTCCGGCACAGGGGGCTTCTACAATGAGCAGTTCTTC CASGSGTGGFYNEQFF
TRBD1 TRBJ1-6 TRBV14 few TGTGCCAGCAGCCACTATCCGGGACAGGGATATTCACCCCTCCACTTT CASSHYPGQGYSPLHF
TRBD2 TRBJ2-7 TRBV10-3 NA TGTGCCATCAGTTTTATGGGTAGCGGGGGTGCCTACGAGCAGTACTTC CAISFMGSGGAYEQYF
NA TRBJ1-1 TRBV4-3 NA TGCGCCAGCAGCCAAGATAGCGGGGGCGAAAGGGACACTGAAGCTTTCTTT CASSQDSGGERDTEAFF
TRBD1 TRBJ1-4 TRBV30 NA TGTGCCTGGAGCCCGGGGACAGGGGGCACTAATGAAAAACTGTTTTTT CAWSPGTGGTNEKLFF
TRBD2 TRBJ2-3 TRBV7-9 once TGTGCCAGCAGACATAGCGGGGGGGCCGTAGATACGCAGTATTTT CASRHSGGAVDTQYF
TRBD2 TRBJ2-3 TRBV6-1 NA TGTGCCAGCAGTGAACTAGCGGGGAGCACAGATACGCAGTATTTT CASSELAGSTDTQYF
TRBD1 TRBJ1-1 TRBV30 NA TGTGCCTGGACTACAGGGGGGGTTGAAGCTTTCTTT CAWTTGGVEAFF
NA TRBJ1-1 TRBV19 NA TGTGCCAGTAGTATAACAAGGAACACTGAAGCTTTCTTT CASSITRNTEAFF
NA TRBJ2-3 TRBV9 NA TGTGCCAGCAGCGCTGTCTATGAGGGCACAGATACGCAGTATTTT CASSAVYEGTDTQYF
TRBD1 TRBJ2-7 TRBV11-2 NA TGTGCCAGCAGCTCCAGGACAGGTGGAAGGTACGAGCAGTACTTC CASSSRTGGRYEQYF
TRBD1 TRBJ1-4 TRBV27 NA TGTGCCAGCAGTTCCTGGACAGGGGCTAATGAAAAACTGTTTTTT CASSSWTGANEKLFF
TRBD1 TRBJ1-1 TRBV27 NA TGTGCCAGCAGGACAGGGCTGAACACTGAAGCTTTCTTT CASRTGLNTEAFF
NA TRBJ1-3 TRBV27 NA TGTGCCAGCCCCCCATCAGGGTACTCTGGAAACACCATATATTTT CASPPSGYSGNTIYF
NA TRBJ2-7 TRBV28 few TGTGCCAGCAGTTTAAACGAGGATTACTACGAGCAGTACTTC CASSLNEDYYEQYF
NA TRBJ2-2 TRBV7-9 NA TGTGCCAGCAGCTTACCTCGGGGGAACACCGGGGAGCTGTTTTTT CASSLPRGNTGELFF
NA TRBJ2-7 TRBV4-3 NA TGCGCCAGCAGCCAAGAGATCGACTCCCTATCCTACGAGCAGTACTTC CASSQEIDSLSYEQYF
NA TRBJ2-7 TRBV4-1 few TGCGCCAGCAGCCAAGGGCCTACGGGTGCCTACGAGCAGTACTTC CASSQGPTGAYEQYF
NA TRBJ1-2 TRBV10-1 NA TGCGCCAGCAGTGAGTGGTGTTGGGTGGAGTCAGCTAACTATGGCTACACCTTC CASSEWCWVESANYGYTF
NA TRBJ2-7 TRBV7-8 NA TGTGCCAGCAGCTTATCCCCAGGCTACGAGCAGTACTTC CASSLSPGYEQYF
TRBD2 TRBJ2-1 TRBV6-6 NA TGTGCCAGCAGTCGCTATAGCGGGGGGCCGAACAATGAGCAGTTCTTC CASSRYSGGPNNEQFF
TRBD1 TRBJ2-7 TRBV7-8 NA TGTGCCAGCAGCGACCGACCGACAGGGGTAGCCGAGCAGTACTTC CASSDRPTGVAEQYF
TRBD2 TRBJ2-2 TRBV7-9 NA TGTGCCAGCAGCTTACCCGCTAGCGGGGGGGCCGAAAGCACCGGGGAGCTGTTTTTT CASSLPASGGAESTGELFF
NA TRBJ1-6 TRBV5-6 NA TGTGCCAGCGAACCCTCGGGGAACGGACCCCTCCACTTT CASEPSGNGPLHF
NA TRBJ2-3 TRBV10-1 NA TGCGCCAGCAGTGAGTCGGCGGGAAGAGGCACAGATACGCAGTATTTT CASSESAGRGTDTQYF
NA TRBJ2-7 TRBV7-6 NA TGTGCCAGCAGCCCGGGATCCTACCCCTACGAGCAGTACTTC CASSPGSYPYEQYF